This T cell receptor (beta chain) was observed in a study of blood T cell repertoires in COVID-19. Produced via immunoSEQ multiplex PCR; TCRdb's table is partial and in-frame only. The table has some 400,000 clones, 70% to 90% seen once; the top ten hold approximately 1.2%. Trimming took off 1 base at V and 7 bases at J, with 4 bases between the two ends. The CDR3 extends over 12 amino acids. The germline V gene has CDR1 SEHNR and CDR2 FQNEAQ (reference sequence). This clone has just one count. The V gene is TRBV7-9, the J gene TRBJ2-2; D remains ambiguous. This TCR came from a man under 40 who had recovered from COVID-19. The sample comprised PBMCs or T cells enriched from blood (not recorded which). CDR3 protein: CASSLERGELFF. The CDR3 DNA follows: TGTGCCAGCAGCTTAGAGCGCGGGGAGCTGTTTTTT.